A selection of T cell receptor beta chains follows, all from one sample in a study of blood T cells in healthy people across ages. One entry per CDR3 protein, called by TCRdb with MiXCR from the 5' RACE reads. Here the sample spans around 1,700,000 distinct CDR3 sequences, about 30% being singletons. Source material: blood. The receptors shown here come from a woman aged 30 to 39 in good health. Both conserved end residues are trimmed from each CDR3. Fields, in order: clone size, D gene, V gene, CDR3 protein. D genes are given only for firm matches. Some rows have no size entry. The others give once, few or many, or a class for an expanded clone.

>NA|NA|TRBV10-3
AISEEGEDEQY
>NA|TRBD2|TRBV6-5
ASSYDRGEEQF
>few|TRBD2|TRBV7-9
ASSRPSGRAEKNIQY
>NA|NA|TRBV5-5
ASSPTGTPNQPQH
>NA|NA|TRBV7-8
ASSLGVFGTEAF
>few|TRBD1|TRBV30
AWRSTDRVPYEQY
>NA|TRBD2|TRBV20-1
SAPTSPGGRKNIQY
>NA|NA|TRBV10-3
AISDSGGPNEQF
>many|NA|TRBV7-2
ASTRGGSDYEQY
>NA|TRBD1|TRBV12-3/TRBV12-4
ASSYPTGDSPLH
>NA|TRBD1|TRBV5-6
ASAQPGQGREKLF
>NA|NA|TRBV7-2
ASSQDGRVSPLH
>NA|NA|TRBV2
ASSEALSRGETQY
>few|NA|TRBV20-1
SASGPKVQHEQY
>many|TRBD1|TRBV6-5
ASSTGTGYYEQY
>NA|TRBD1|TRBV10-3
AISEQGAGTEAF
>few|TRBD2|TRBV20-1
SAWNAGGISYEQY
>NA|TRBD2|TRBV10-1
ASSEIRTSSRDTQY
>few|TRBD2|TRBV7-2
ASSSGPGLASQETQY
>NA|NA|TRBV7-6
ASSLAGARGTGELF
>NA|NA|TRBV7-2
ASRAGWGNEQF
>few|NA|TRBV6-6
ASSYVNSGSNTGELF
>NA|NA|TRBV7-9
ASSLESGSAF
>many|TRBD2|TRBV10-3
AISSERGLPYEQY
>many|TRBD1|TRBV10-3
AISDNPRGSSADTQY
>many|NA|TRBV13
ASSSVRANEQY
>NA|TRBD2|TRBV2
ASRPEIMGGDEQY
>few|TRBD1|TRBV7-3
ASSFNRGGGTDTQY
>few|TRBD1|TRBV7-9
ASSQYTGTGAPEQY
>NA|TRBD1|TRBV7-9
ASSSTETGGSGYT
>many|NA|TRBV12-3/TRBV12-4
ASSFSLYEQY
>many|NA|TRBV18
ASSPGADTQY
>NA|TRBD2|TRBV20-1
SARTSAPYNEQF
>few|NA|TRBV7-2
ASSLGPRTRETQY
>few|NA|TRBV6-5
ASMTGTGYNYEQY
>NA|TRBD1|TRBV20-1
SAQEGALRQPQH
>many|TRBD1|TRBV6-1
ASAGTGGSKNIQY
>NA|NA|TRBV20-1
SASFQGYEQF
>NA|TRBD2|TRBV7-9
ASSRRGGLGRYEQF
>many|NA|TRBV12-5
ASAPRTFLAKNIQY
>many|TRBD1|TRBV28
ASGRQGASYEQY
>many|TRBD2|TRBV7-2
ASSYSSITSGGSTDTQY
>few|NA|TRBV21-1
ASSKRGEPGLGNNEQF
>NA|NA|TRBV28
ASSGRRRLVETQY
>NA|NA|TRBV4-1
ASSQTISGKLF
>NA|NA|TRBV6-5
ASRRGGFTEAF
>NA|NA|TRBV12-3/TRBV12-4
ASSFGGGGGDQY
>NA|NA|TRBV3-1
ASSQRVGSSYNEQF
>NA|NA|TRBV7-2
ASTLDSSTDTQY
>few|NA|TRBV7-2
ASFFRDNQETLY
>few|TRBD1|TRBV12-3/TRBV12-4
ASSRDRVIETQY
>NA|TRBD1|TRBV15
ATSGTGSGTEAF